This T cell receptor (beta chain) was retrieved from a study of blood T cell repertoires in COVID-19. The wider study: The study drew acute and convalescent COVID-19 samples from the United States, Italy and Spain. Nucleic acid was either cDNA or gDNA, and it came from T cells, B-cell-depleted T cells, or PBMCs.

Per the study methods: Estimation of nucleated cell counts relied on the amplification of reference gene primers. Data came from immunoSEQ multiplex PCR; TCRdb stores just in-frame clones and leaves some out. That table is the source of V, J and clone size, and D and trimming were worked out from the DNA. The data contain 150,000 to 200,000 clones, about 80% of them singletons. Trimming at V came to 4 bases and at J to 3 bases, leaving 21 bases not matched to a gene. The germline V gene encodes CDR1 SGDLS and CDR2 YYNGEE. The CDR3 is 22 residues long. This TCR was recovered from a man aged 55-75 years with acute or convalescent COVID-19. Material: peripheral blood. The chain links TRBV9 to TRBJ2-3; 15 bases line up with TRBD2. The CDR3 nucleotides read TGTGCCAGCAGCCCGCCGGAAGTTAGGACTAGCGGGGGGGCCTGGGAGACAGATACGCAGTATTTT. Its protein is CASSPPEVRTSGGAWETDTQYF.